This T cell receptor (beta chain) was identified in a study of blood T cell repertoires in COVID-19. Germline-derived CDR1 and CDR2 are LNHDA and SQIVND (reference sequence). V was trimmed by 6 bases and J by 3 bases, leaving 17 bases between them. The CDR3 loop spans 16 amino acids. Here immunoSEQ multiplex PCR was the method, and the copy in TCRdb shows in-frame clones only, minus some. The sample carries approximately 120,000 clones, nearly 85% recorded once. The material sequenced was peripheral blood. The TCR sequence derives from a woman between 45 and 65 years old with acute or convalescent COVID-19. The chain is built from TRBV19 and TRBJ1-4, with D unclear. The CDR3 region has the DNA TGTGCCAGTAGGCGGACCCCGTCGGGAGCTAATGAAAAACTGTTTTTT. Translation gives CASRRTPSGANEKLFF.